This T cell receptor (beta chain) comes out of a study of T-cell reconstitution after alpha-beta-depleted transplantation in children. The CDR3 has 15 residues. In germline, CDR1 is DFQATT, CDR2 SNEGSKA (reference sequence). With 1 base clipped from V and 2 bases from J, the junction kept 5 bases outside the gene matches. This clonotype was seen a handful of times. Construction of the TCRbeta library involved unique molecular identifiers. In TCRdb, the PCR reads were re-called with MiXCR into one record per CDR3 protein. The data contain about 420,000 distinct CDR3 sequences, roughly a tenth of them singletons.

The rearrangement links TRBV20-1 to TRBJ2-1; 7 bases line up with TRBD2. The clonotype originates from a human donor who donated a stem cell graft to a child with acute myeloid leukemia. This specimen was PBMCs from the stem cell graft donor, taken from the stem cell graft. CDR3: CSARVSGLAYNEQFF. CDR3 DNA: TGCAGTGCTAGAGTCAGCGGACTAGCCTACAATGAGCAGTTCTTC.